This T cell receptor (beta chain) was obtained from a study of cytomegalovirus exposure and HLA in healthy donors. The PCR made use of 60 Vbeta and 13 Jbeta primers. TCRdb's table, derived via immunoSEQ multiplex PCR, lists solely in-frame clones and lacks some. In the table there are 90,000 to 120,000 clones, 76% of which are singletons. This clone is a singleton in its sample. The CDR3 spans 19 residues. Germline V gives CDR1 MNHNS, CDR2 SASEGT. V lost 1 base to trimming and J lost 1 base, with 20 bases between them. The sequence came from a young woman in good health and CMV-seropositive. The rearrangement links TRBV6-1 to TRBJ1-5; D remains ambiguous. The sample comprised PBMCs. The chain's CDR3 is CASSEVPPWVPGSNQPQHF. The CDR3, as DNA: TGTGCCAGCAGTGAAGTTCCGCCATGGGTCCCGGGGAGCAATCAGCCCCAGCATTTT.